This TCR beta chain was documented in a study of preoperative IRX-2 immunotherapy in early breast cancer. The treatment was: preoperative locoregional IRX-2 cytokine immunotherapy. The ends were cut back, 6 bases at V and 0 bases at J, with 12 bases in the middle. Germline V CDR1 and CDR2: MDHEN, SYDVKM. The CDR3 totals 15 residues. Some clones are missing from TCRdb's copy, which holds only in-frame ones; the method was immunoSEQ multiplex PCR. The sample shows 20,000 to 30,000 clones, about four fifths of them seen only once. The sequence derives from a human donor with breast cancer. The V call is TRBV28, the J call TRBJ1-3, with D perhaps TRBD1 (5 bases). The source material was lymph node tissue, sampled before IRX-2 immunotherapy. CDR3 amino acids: CASSPAGSSGNTIYF. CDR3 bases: TGTGCCAGCAGCCCCGCAGGGAGCTCTGGAAACACCATATATTTT.